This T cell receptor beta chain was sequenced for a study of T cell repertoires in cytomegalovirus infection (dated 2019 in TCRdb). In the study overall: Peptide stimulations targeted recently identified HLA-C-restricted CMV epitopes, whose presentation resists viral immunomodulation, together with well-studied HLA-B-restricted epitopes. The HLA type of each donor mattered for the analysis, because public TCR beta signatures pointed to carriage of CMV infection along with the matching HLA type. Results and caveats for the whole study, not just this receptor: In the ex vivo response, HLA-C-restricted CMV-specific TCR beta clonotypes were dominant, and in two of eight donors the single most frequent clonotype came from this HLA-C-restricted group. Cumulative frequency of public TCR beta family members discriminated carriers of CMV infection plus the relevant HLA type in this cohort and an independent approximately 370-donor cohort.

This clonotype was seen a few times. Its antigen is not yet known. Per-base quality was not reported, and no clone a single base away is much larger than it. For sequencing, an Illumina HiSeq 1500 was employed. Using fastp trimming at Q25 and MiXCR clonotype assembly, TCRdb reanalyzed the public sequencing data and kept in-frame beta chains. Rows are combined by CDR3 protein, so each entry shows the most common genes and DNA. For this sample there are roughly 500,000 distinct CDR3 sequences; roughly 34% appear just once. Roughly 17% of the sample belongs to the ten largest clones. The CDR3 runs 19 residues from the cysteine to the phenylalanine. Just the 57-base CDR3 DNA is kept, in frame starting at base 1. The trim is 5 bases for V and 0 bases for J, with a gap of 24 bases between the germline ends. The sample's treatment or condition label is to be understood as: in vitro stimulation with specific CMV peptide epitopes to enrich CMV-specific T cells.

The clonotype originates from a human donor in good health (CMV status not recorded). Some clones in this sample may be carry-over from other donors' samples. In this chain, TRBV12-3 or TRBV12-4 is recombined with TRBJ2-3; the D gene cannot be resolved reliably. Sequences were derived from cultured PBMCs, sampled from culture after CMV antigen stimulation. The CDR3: CASSPTPWDSPFSTDTQYF. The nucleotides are TGTGCCAGCAGTCCCACCCCCTGGGATTCACCTTTTAGCACAGATACGCAGTATTTT.